This TCR beta chain was obtained from a study of vaccination and CD4 T cells after COVID-19. Study at large: Stimuli were overlapping spike peptide pools of SARS-CoV-2 and three common cold coronaviruses (HCoV-NL63, HCoV-OC43, HCoV-229E).

Once obtained from cultured CD4+ T cells, the DNA was sequenced using the Oncomine TCR Beta short-read assay. TCRdb reanalysed the PCR reads using MiXCR and keeps one entry per CDR3 protein. The repertoire consists of more than 14,000 distinct CDR3 sequences, with 43% occurring once and the leading ten covering roughly 8.7%. A few counts support this clonotype. Its antigen is unidentified. The treatment denotes: roughly 11-day PBMC culture with coronavirus spike peptide pools or control peptides (ViraFEST assay). Half the medium was exchanged for fresh IL-2 medium on days 3 and 7. V shed 4 bases, J shed 4 bases, and the junction held 6 bases outside the gene matches. The V gene's germline CDR1 is MGHDK and CDR2 SYGVNS. The length of the CDR3 is 15 residues.

This TCR was recovered from a human donor who had recovered from COVID-19. Specimen: CD4+ T cells from blood, cultured in vitro. The chain employs TRBV25-1 and TRBJ2-1; 8 bases line up with TRBD2. The CDR3 is CASSVGGGLYNEQFF. DNA of the CDR3: TGTGCCAGCAGTGTCGGGGGGGGCTTGTACAATGAGCAGTTCTTC.